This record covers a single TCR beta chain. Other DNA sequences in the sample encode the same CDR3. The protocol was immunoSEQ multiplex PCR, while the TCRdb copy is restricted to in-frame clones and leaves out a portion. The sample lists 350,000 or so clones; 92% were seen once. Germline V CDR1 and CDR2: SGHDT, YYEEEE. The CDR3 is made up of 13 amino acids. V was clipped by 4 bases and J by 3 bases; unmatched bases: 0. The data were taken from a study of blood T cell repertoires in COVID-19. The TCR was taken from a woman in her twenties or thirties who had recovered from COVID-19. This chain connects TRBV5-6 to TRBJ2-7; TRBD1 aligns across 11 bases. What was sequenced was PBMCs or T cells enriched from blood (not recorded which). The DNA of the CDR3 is TGTGCCAGCAGCGGGACAGGGGGCTACGAGCAGTACTTC. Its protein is CASSGTGGYEQYF.